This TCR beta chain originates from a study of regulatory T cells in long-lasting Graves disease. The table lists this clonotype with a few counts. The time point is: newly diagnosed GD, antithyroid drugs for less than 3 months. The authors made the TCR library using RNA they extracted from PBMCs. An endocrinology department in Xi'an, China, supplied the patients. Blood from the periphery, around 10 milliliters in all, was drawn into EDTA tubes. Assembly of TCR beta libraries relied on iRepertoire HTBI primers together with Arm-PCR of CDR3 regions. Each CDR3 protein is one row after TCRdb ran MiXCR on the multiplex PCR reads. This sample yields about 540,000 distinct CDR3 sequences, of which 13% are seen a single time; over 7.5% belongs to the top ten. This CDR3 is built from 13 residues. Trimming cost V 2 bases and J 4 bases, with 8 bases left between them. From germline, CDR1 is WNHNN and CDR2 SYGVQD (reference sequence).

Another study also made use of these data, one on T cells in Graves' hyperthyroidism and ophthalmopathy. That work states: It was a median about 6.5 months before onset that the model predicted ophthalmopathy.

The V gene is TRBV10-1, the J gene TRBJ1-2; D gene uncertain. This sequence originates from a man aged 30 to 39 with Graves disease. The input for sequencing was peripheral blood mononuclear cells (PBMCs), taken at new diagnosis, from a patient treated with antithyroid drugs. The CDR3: CASSENGGYGYTF. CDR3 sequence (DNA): TGCGCCAGCAGTGAGAATGGAGGCTATGGCTACACCTTC.